This TCR beta chain is drawn from a study of blood T cells in healthy people across ages (dated by TCRdb to about 2015). Study-wide context: In model experiments, template switching captured roughly one uniquely barcoded TCR beta cDNA molecule for every two T cells. To track age-related changes in TCR beta repertoire diversity, the study relied on deep sequencing normalized with unique cDNA molecular identifiers. The study analyzed two additional independent replicas of 1 million unique cDNA reads from the same blood draw for two donors, one aged 18 to 30 and one aged 80 or older. To avoid experimental bias, donors of different ages were distributed randomly across sequencing lanes. Donors were grouped into four age groups: young (average roughly 17 years), middle-aged (over 35), aged (roughly 67) and long-lived (just over 80). Study-wide conclusions, independent of this receptor: The long-lived group showed more naive CD4+ T cells, fewer expanded clones and increased TCR diversity than the aged group, suggesting age selection. Donor CMV infection status was unknown, potentially confounding age-related changes in expanded clonotypes. Estimates of total diversity based on one million sequenced T cells were considered lower bounds and underestimates. Conclusive comparison of naive and antigen-experienced compartments was prevented by the profiling of bulk unsorted PBMCs. Observed TCR beta diversity correlated strongly with the percentage of naive T cells measured by flow cytometry. As age increased, observed TCR beta diversity per million T cells dropped in a roughly linear way, and a significant reduction was already evident by age 40.

Including cysteine and phenylalanine, the CDR3 has 15 amino acids. The CDR3 DNA has 45 bases and is translated from base 1. Per the germline V gene, LGHNA is the CDR1 and YSLEER is the CDR2. Systemically healthy Caucasian individuals from Russia, 39 in total and aged roughly 6 to 100 years, were included as donors. Approximately 9.3 milliliters of peripheral blood were drawn from each donor into EDTA-treated Vacutainer tubes. Ficoll-Paque density-gradient centrifugation was used to isolate PBMCs, with at least 6.5 million obtained per sample. Total RNA was extracted from PBMCs with Trizol reagent, with at least 6 micrograms obtained per sample. For every donor, flow cytometry on a PBMC aliquot measured the percentage of naive CD45RAhigh/CD27high T cells. The library was generated by 5' RACE. The sequencer was an Illumina HiSeq 2500. A second roughly 6 to 11 cycle PCR used a sample-barcoded 5' primer and a J-beta primer mix. Each TCR beta cDNA molecule received a unique molecular identifier from a template-switch 5' adaptor carrying 12 random nucleotides. Each sample yielded at least 2.5 million CDR3-containing paired-end reads. First-strand cDNA synthesis was performed from all RNA using the Mint cDNA synthesis kit, with priming by a TRBC-specific oligonucleotide. Following uracil-DNA glycosylase treatment, a first 18-cycle PCR with universal primers M1SS and BC2_uni_R was performed on all cDNA. The original pipeline was this. Normalization of each sample was performed by random selection of 1 million high-quality reads, each carrying a distinct molecular identifier. Reads with shared molecular identifiers were discarded instead of being binned into consensus sequences. MiTCR, set to a Q25 quality threshold and the strictest error-elimination algorithm, was used for CDR3 identification, clonotype clustering and error correction. A nonparametric unseen species model with Euler transformation was used to estimate a lower bound on total TCR beta diversity. TCRdb ran its own pipeline on the public reads, namely fastp trimming at Q25 and MiXCR clone calling, and kept in-frame beta chains. A single entry per CDR3 protein holds the most common genes and DNA from its merged rows. For this entry, the V and J calls and clone size follow TCRdb and not the study's own pipeline. The sample table holds roughly 1.4 million distinct CDR3 sequences, of which 59% were seen once. Roughly 7% of the sample lies in the top ten.

Comments on this clonotype: Its cognate antigen has yet to be identified. It has no much larger one-base neighbor in the sample; base qualities were not kept.

The clonotype was recovered from a man aged 18 to 29 in good health. The rearranged chain carries TRBV4-3 and TRBJ2-4; the D element could tentatively be TRBD1 or TRBD2, as 5 bases agree for each. The J call may be in error: the DNA end matches TRBJ2-7 better. The specimen was blood. The CDR3 region has the sequence CASSQFGTASYEQYF. The DNA sequence follows: TGCGCCAGCAGCCAATTCGGGACGGCTTCTTACGAGCAGTACTTC.